This T cell receptor (beta chain) was captured in a study of T-cell reconstitution after alpha-beta-depleted transplantation in children. This clonotype was counted only a few times. For TCRbeta, the library was prepared with unique molecular identifiers. TCRdb passed the PCR reads through MiXCR, listing each CDR3 protein once. Here the sample spans some 350,000 distinct CDR3 sequences, 9% to 12% being singletons. The sample in question was PBMCs from the stem cell graft donor, obtained from the stem cell graft. The origin of this receptor is a human donor who donated a stem cell graft to a child with acute lymphoblastic leukemia.

The CDR3 bases are TGTGCCAGCAGCTTTGGACAGGGGGCTCCGAACACTGAAGCTTTCTTT. Protein sequence: CASSFGQGAPNTEAFF. The rearrangement uses TRBV7-2 and TRBJ1-1; 11 nucleotides align to TRBD1. With V trimmed by 3 bases and J by 1 base, 4 bases remained unmatched. CDR1 is SGHTA and CDR2 is FQGNSA in the germline V gene. The CDR3 contains 16 residues.